The 15 T cell receptor beta chains below all came from one sample that was sequenced in a study of cytomegalovirus exposure and HLA in healthy donors. This PCR relied on a set of 60 Vbeta primers and 13 Jbeta primers. Assay used: immunoSEQ multiplex PCR; TCRdb lists only in-frame clones, some missing. Among approximately 100,000 clones listed, around two thirds were seen once. Source material: PBMCs. The receptors derive from a man aged 25 to 45 in good health and CMV-seropositive.

The CDR3 sequence: CASTQRGQGARGSYEQYF. The CDR3 bases are TGTGCCAGCACCCAGCGTGGACAGGGGGCGCGTGGGTCCTACGAGCAGTACTTC. V and J are TRBV27 and TRBJ2-7; TRBD1 aligns across 11 bases. This CDR3 region has 18 residues. The trim removed 7 bases at V and 1 base at J, leaving 15 bases unmatched. Germline V gives CDR1 MNHEY, CDR2 SMNVEV (reference sequence).

The chain is built from TRBV6-4 and TRBJ2-1, with 10 bases lining up with TRBD1. From germline, CDR1 is MRHNA and CDR2 SNTAGT. The V gene end was trimmed by 3 bases and the J gene end by 4 bases; junction bases not matched to a gene: 0. CDR3 size: 14 residues. CDR3 sequence (DNA): TGTGCCAGCAGTGAGGACAGGGGGTACAATGAGCAGTTCTTC. Translated: CASSEDRGYNEQFF.

The chain carries TRBV5-1 and TRBJ2-7; 10 bases are shared with TRBD1. Germline loops: CDR1 SGHRS, CDR2 YFSETQ. Trimming took 1 base from V and 3 from J; bases not matched to a gene: 4. The CDR3 contains 15 residues. Here the CDR3 reads CASSLRRTGGYEQYF. CDR3 DNA sequence: TGCGCCAGCAGCTTGCGCCGGACAGGGGGCTACGAGCAGTACTTC.

This chain uses TRBV20-1 with TRBJ2-1; D gene unclear. CDR3 size: 10 residues. Germline CDR1 DFQATT, CDR2 SNEGSKA (reference sequence). For the CDR3, the DNA is TGCAGCGCCTTCCAGGCTGAGCAGTTCTTC. Its protein product is CSAFQAEQFF.

Only a few counts were recorded for this clone. The chain uses TRBV6-6 and TRBJ1-4; D is ambiguous. The CDR3 covers 14 residues. Germline values: CDR1 MNHNY, CDR2 SVGAGI (reference sequence). Trimming removed 6 bases from V and 8 bases from J, with 16 bases in between. CDR3 DNA: TGTGCCAGCAGATGGGAGGGTAATATCGAAAAACTGTTTTTT. It is translated as CASRWEGNIEKLFF.

The chain employs TRBV5-1 and TRBJ2-7; possible D gene TRBD1, 6 bases. The J call may be incorrect, as the DNA end agrees better with TRBJ2-5. The CDR3 totals 14 residues. The germline V gene has CDR1 SGHRS and CDR2 YFSETQ. The DNA for the CDR3 is TGCGCCAGCAGCTCGGGACAATTACAAGAGACCCAGTACTTC. Its protein product is CASSSGQLQETQYF.

This chain connects TRBV10-3 to TRBJ1-1, with 7 positions matching TRBD1. The germline CDR1 and CDR2 sequences are ENHRY and SYGVKD. The CDR3 contains 13 residues. The J segment lost 8 bases and the V segment lost 4 bases, leaving 7 bases of the junction unmatched. The CDR3 coding sequence is TGTGCCATCAGTGTCCAACCGGGACAGGAAGCTTTCTTT. It specifies CAISVQPGQEAFF.

V gene TRBV7-9 combines with J gene TRBJ1-6, with D unclear. CDR1 SEHNR and CDR2 FQNEAQ come from the germline V gene (reference sequence). The CDR3 runs to 12 residues. The V end lost 2 bases, the J end lost 10 bases, and 6 bases lay between the germline ends. In DNA, the CDR3 is TGTGCCAGCAGCTTATGGGCATCACCCCTCCACTTT. Translating it yields CASSLWASPLHF.

The chain has TRBV7-2 and TRBJ1-1; 7 bases line up with TRBD1. The V and J ends lost 5 bases and 3 bases, in that order; junction bases with no gene match: 9. The CDR3 covers 15 residues. Germline V CDR1 and CDR2: SGHTA, FQGNSA. DNA of the CDR3: TGTGCCAGCAGCACCCGACAGGGTCCCTACACTGAAGCTTTCTTT. Protein sequence: CASSTRQGPYTEAFF. Looking up the rest from reference TRBV7-2 and TRBJ1-1 gives the full variable domain: GAGVSQSPSNKVTEKGKDVELRCDPISGHTALYWYRQSLGQGLEFLIYFQGNSAPDKSGLPSDRFSAERTGGSVSTLTIQRTQQEDSAVYLCASSTRQGPYTEAFFGQGTRLTVV.

The rearrangement joins TRBV6-5 to TRBJ1-1; 7 bases are a match to TRBD1. V lost 6 bases and J lost 5; bases outside the gene matches: 6. CDR1 is MNHEY and CDR2 is SVGAGI in the germline V gene. This CDR3 comprises 13 residues. DNA for the CDR3: TGTGCCAGCAGAGCGCCAGGGGGTACTGAAGCTTTCTTT. It encodes CASRAPGGTEAFF.

This clone was counted between two and nine times. The chain combines TRBV18 with TRBJ1-1; possibly TRBD1 for D (5 bases). V was cut by 4 bases and J by 3 bases, with 9 bases left in between. Germline CDR1 reads KGHSH; CDR2 reads LQKENI. The CDR3 contains 13 residues. The CDR3 spells CASSQGRDTEAFF. The CDR3 DNA reads TGTGCCAGCTCACAGGGGAGGGACACTGAAGCTTTCTTT. Filled out from reference TRBV18 and TRBJ1-1, the complete variable domain reads NAGVMQNPRHLVRRRGQEARLRCSPMKGHSHVYWYRQLPEEGLKFMVYLQKENIIDESGMPKERFSAEFPKEGPSILRIQQVVRGDSAAYFCASSQGRDTEAFFGQGTRLTVV.

This chain uses TRBV6-1 with TRBJ2-7; 8 positions agree with TRBD2. The CDR3 covers 15 residues. In germline, CDR1 is MNHNS, CDR2 SASEGT. The V segment lost 8 bases and the J segment 2 bases; nucleotides outside the gene matches: 11. The CDR3 here is CASRTTGGAPYEQYF. The CDR3 DNA sequence: TGTGCCAGCCGCACGACCGGGGGGGCCCCCTACGAGCAGTACTTC.

A single count supports this clone. This chain connects TRBV10-3 to TRBJ1-4; 7 bases fit TRBD1. The J segment lost 4 bases and the V segment lost 0 bases, leaving 5 bases of the junction unmatched. Germline assignment: CDR1 ENHRY and CDR2 SYGVKD. This CDR3 comprises 16 residues. For the CDR3, the DNA is TGTGCCATCAGTGAGTCGAAGGGACAGATTAATGAAAAACTGTTTTTT. The encoded protein is CAISESKGQINEKLFF.

This chain connects TRBV2 to TRBJ2-7, with 10 nucleotides matching TRBD1. The germline gives CDR1 SNHLY, CDR2 FYNNEI. Trimming cost V 4 bases and J 7 bases; bases outside gene matches: 10. The CDR3 runs 15 residues. CDR3 nucleotide sequence: TGTGCCAGCAGTGGGACAGGGGGAATTATACAAGAGCAGTACTTC. It is translated as CASSGTGGIIQEQYF.

This chain links TRBV21-1 with TRBJ2-7; the D call of TRBD1 is as the table states it, not checked on the DNA. TRBV21-1 is labeled a pseudogene. This CDR3 contains 16 residues. CDR3 protein: CASSTTGTGGEYEQYF. The CDR3 bases are TGTGCCAGCAGCACTACCGGGACAGGGGGTGAGTACGAGCAGTACTTC.